This TCR beta chain was documented in a study of blood T cell repertoires in COVID-19. Whole-study context: The United States, Italy and Spain provided the acute and convalescent COVID-19 samples. T cells, B-cell-depleted T cells, or PBMCs supplied cDNA or gDNA.

This CDR3 region has 14 residues. Trimming pared 4 bases from V and 7 bases from J, leaving 14 bases between. Germline V gene data show CDR1 as SGHRS and CDR2 as YFSETQ. Methods used by the authors: It was from reference gene primer amplification that nucleated cell counts were estimated. TCRdb's table, derived via immunoSEQ multiplex PCR, lists solely in-frame clones and lacks some. V and J calls and clone size are given by that table; D and trimming were obtained from the DNA. The repertoire holds about 240,000 clones, 86% seen once, with 9% to 15% in the top ten. This clonotype was sampled from an elderly man with acute or convalescent COVID-19. The chain uses TRBV5-1 and TRBJ1-4, with a weak D call TRBD1 (6 bases). Sequenced: peripheral blood. CDR3 coding DNA: TGCGCCAGCAGCATAGGACAGCCTAGTGAAAAACTGTTTTTT. Encoded protein: CASSIGQPSEKLFF.